This T cell receptor beta chain was sequenced for a study of human T cells and chemical hapten exposure. Overall study results and limits: Relative to controls, expanded TCRs formed significantly more large CDR3 similarity clusters.

During construction of the library, unique molecular identifiers were attached to individual cDNA molecules for quantitative, reproducible TCR counting. TCRdb reanalysed the RACE reads using MiXCR and keeps one entry per CDR3 protein. The data hold 300,000 to 450,000 distinct CDR3 sequences, with roughly 4.8% observed a single time. With 4 bases removed from V and 7 bases from J, the gap between germline ends came to 13 bases. Germline CDR1 is LGHNA and CDR2 is YNFKEQ. CDR3 length: 13 residues. In this sample, this clonotype turned up many times. Its target is not known. Sample time point: patch test 1, 2 weeks after DPC sensitization. As for treatment: therapeutic diphenylcyclopropenone sensitization with weekly scalp DPC.

The genes are TRBV4-2 and TRBJ1-1; D not resolved. The TCR comes from a woman aged 45-65 years with alopecia areata. Some clones in this sample may be carry-over from other donors' samples. The sample in question was whole blood, obtained in connection with sensitization to the hapten diphenylcyclopropenone (DPC). The CDR3 DNA reads TGTGCCAGCAGCCTGCCCAACGACGGTGAAGCTTTCTTT. It translates to CASSLPNDGEAFF.